These 13 T cell receptor beta chains originate from one sample sequenced in a study of CD8 T cells in ankylosing spondylitis. Study-wide results and limits: There was a TCR beta motif, made of several highly homologous variants, that appeared characteristic of ankylosing spondylitis blood.

TCRdb reprocessed the 5' RACE reads via MiXCR and lists one record per CDR3 protein. The data show 220,000 or so distinct CDR3 sequences, 18% seen once. Their antigen targets remain unknown. Sequencing used blood, either unsorted or a sorted T cell fraction (not recorded which). The origin of the receptors is a male donor with ankylosing spondylitis.

J is TRBJ2-1 and V is TRBV6-1; 7 bases line up with TRBD2. Germline loops: CDR1 MNHNS, CDR2 SASEGT. V trimming: 7 bases; J trimming: 9 bases; junction bases outside the gene matches: 9. This CDR3 is built from 13 residues. The CDR3 coding sequence is TGTGCCAGCATTGCGTGGTCGGGGGGTGAGCAGTTCTTC. Its translation: CASIAWSGGEQFF.

This clonotype was counted many times. The chain uses TRBV29-1 and TRBJ2-1, with TRBD2 matching 11 bases. Germline V gene sequence: CDR1 SQVTM, CDR2 ANQGSEA. The CDR3 totals 15 residues. With 4 bases clipped from V and 4 bases from J, the junction kept 6 bases outside the gene matches. CDR3 DNA: TGCAGCGTTGCTGGCGGACTAGCGGGTTACAATGAGCAGTTCTTC. This translates into CSVAGGLAGYNEQFF.

This clonotype has a single count. One junction end does not reproduce the germline sequence, and a read error may be involved. The chain is built from TRBV9 and TRBJ2-7; D is tentatively TRBD1 or TRBD2 (7 bases each). CDR3 size: 13 residues. The germline gives CDR1 SGDLS, CDR2 YYNGEE. DNA for the CDR3: TGTGCCGGCAGCGGGGACAGCCCGCTCGAGCAGTACTTC. Translated: CAGSGDSPLEQYF.

The V and J genes are TRBV6-1 and TRBJ2-7; 8 nucleotides match TRBD2. The CDR3 spans 15 residues. The V segment lost 6 bases and the J segment 3 bases; nucleotides outside the gene matches: 10. Germline V CDR1 and CDR2: MNHNS, SASEGT. CDR3 DNA: TGTGCCAGCAGCCCCCTCGGGGGGGGGAACTACGAGCAGTACTTC. Amino acids: CASSPLGGGNYEQYF.

This clonotype was seen repeatedly, ten times or more. CDR3 sequence reads: CASSVGQGASYEQYF. The CDR3 nucleotides read TGCGCCAGCAGCGTCGGACAGGGGGCGAGCTACGAGCAGTACTTC. The chain employs TRBV5-1 and TRBJ2-7, with 11 bases lining up with TRBD1. V shed 4 bases, J shed 3 bases, and the junction held 6 bases outside the gene matches. Germline CDR1 SGHRS, CDR2 YFSETQ. The CDR3 extends over 15 amino acids.

This clonotype was seen repeatedly, ten times or more. The chain carries TRBV27 and TRBJ1-6, with 8 nucleotides matching TRBD1. V lost 8 bases, J lost 10 bases, and 7 bases stayed unmatched. Germline lookup yields CDR1 MNHEY and CDR2 SMNVEV (reference sequence). This CDR3 has 13 residues. CDR3 in amino acids: CASSSGGWSPLHF. The CDR3 DNA reads TGTGCCAGCTCCTCAGGGGGCTGGTCACCCCTCCACTTT.

This chain links TRBV6-1 with TRBJ1-1; D remains unclear. V lost 0 bases to trimming and J lost 7 bases, with 6 bases between them. The CDR3 is 12 residues long. Per the germline V gene, CDR1 is MNHNS and CDR2 is SASEGT. CDR3 bases: TGTGCCAGCAGTGAAGCTCGTAGTGAAGCTTTCTTT. As protein: CASSEARSEAFF.

This clonotype turned up a few times. The V call is TRBV29-1, the J call TRBJ2-1, with 16 bases fitting TRBD2. Trimming took 0 bases from V and 4 from J; bases not matched to a gene: 6. CDR3 length: 18 residues. In germline, CDR1 is SQVTM, CDR2 ANQGSEA. Written as DNA, the CDR3 is TGCAGCGTTGAAGAGGGGACTAGCGGGGGGGCAGCTTACAATGAGCAGTTCTTC. Its translation: CSVEEGTSGGAAYNEQFF.

V and J are TRBV2 and TRBJ2-1; 13 bases are a match to TRBD2. Germline CDR1 and CDR2: SNHLY and FYNNEI. The trim removed 6 bases at V and 4 bases at J, leaving 3 bases unmatched. This CDR3 is 15 amino acids long. The CDR3 bases are TGTGCCAGCAGGGCGGGACTAGCGGGATACAATGAGCAGTTCTTC. It codes for CASRAGLAGYNEQFF.

A few counts support this clonotype. V is TRBV14 and J is TRBJ1-1; no firm D call. The CDR3 contains 15 residues. V was shortened by 0 bases and J by 11 bases, with 19 bases between the two germline ends. Germline V gene sequence: CDR1 SGHDN, CDR2 FVKESK. CDR3 coding DNA: TGTGCCAGCAGCCAAGATCCGGCCAGGCCGACGGAGGCTTTCTTT. It encodes CASSQDPARPTEAFF.

The chain couples TRBV4-1 to TRBJ2-7; D remains ambiguous. The V end lost 0 bases, the J end lost 6 bases, and 12 bases lay between the germline ends. Germline lookup yields CDR1 MGHRA and CDR2 YSYEKL. The CDR3 spans 14 residues. Written as DNA, the CDR3 is TGCGCCAGCAGCCAAGATCACGCGCCCGGCGAGCAGTACTTC. Its protein product is CASSQDHAPGEQYF.

There are a few counts of this clonotype. The genes are TRBV6-2 or TRBV6-3 and TRBJ2-7; D is possibly TRBD1 (5 bases). This CDR3 contains 14 residues. Germline V gene sequence: CDR1 MNHEY, CDR2 SVGEGT. V lost 4 bases to trimming and J lost 6 bases, with 16 bases between them. The CDR3 coding sequence is TGTGCCAGCAGTTCTACAGGCGAACTGGGCGAGCAGTACTTC. As protein: CASSSTGELGEQYF.

The sample holds a few counts of this clonotype. CDR3 coding DNA: TGCAGCGTTTATGGACTACGCTTGGGGCAGTTCTTC. This encodes CSVYGLRLGQFF. The V gene is TRBV29-1, the J gene TRBJ2-1; D perhaps matches TRBD2 (6 bases). Trimming cost V 5 bases and J 12 bases, with 17 bases left between them. This CDR3 contains 12 residues. Germline lookup yields CDR1 SQVTM and CDR2 ANQGSEA.